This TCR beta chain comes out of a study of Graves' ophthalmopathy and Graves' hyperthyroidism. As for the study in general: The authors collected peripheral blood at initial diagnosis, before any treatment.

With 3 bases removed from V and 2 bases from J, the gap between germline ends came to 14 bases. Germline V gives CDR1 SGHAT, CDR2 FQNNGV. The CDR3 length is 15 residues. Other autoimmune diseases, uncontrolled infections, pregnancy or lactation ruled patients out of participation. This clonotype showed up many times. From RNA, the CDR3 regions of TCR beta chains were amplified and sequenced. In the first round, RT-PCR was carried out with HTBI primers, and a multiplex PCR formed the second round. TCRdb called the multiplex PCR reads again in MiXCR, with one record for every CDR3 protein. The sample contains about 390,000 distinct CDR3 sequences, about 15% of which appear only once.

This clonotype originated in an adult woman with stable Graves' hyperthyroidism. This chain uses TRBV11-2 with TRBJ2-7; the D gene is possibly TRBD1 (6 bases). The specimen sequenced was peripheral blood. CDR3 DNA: TGTGCCAGCAGCTTGGACCCAACAGGGACCTACGAGCAGTACTTC. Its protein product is CASSLDPTGTYEQYF. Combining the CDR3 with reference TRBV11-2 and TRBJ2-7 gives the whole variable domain EAGVAQSPRYKIIEKRQSVAFWCNPISGHATLYWYQQILGQGPKLLIQFQNNGVVDDSQLPKDRFSAERLKGVDSTLKIQPAKLEDSAVYLCASSLDPTGTYEQYFGPGTRLTVT.